This T cell receptor (beta chain) was sequenced for a study of cytomegalovirus exposure and HLA in healthy donors. Germline-derived CDR1 and CDR2 are KGHSH and LQKENI. Unmatched junction bases numbered 9, after V lost 10 bases and J lost 0 bases. The CDR3 has 16 residues. For this clone: Its antigen is not identified.

PCR involved 60 Vbeta and 13 Jbeta primers. Generated by immunoSEQ multiplex PCR, the TCRdb table keeps only in-frame clones and is missing some. Its table lists 50,000 or so clones. Whole-study results and caveats: With later analysis, a missense DCLRE1C variant became linked to TCR beta V- and J-gene trimming. A later analysis appeared to link common viral pathogens to several of the most significant clusters. In an earlier analysis, most TCR beta V segments were productive about 87% or about 30% of the time.

This sequence was found in a man aged 35 to 55 in good health and CMV-seropositive. Sequencing used PBMCs. J is TRBJ2-6 and V is TRBV18; 7 nucleotides agree with TRBD1. CDR3 region: CATSGQTLSGANVLTF. The CDR3 region has the DNA TGTGCCACCTCGGGACAGACACTCTCTGGGGCCAACGTCCTGACTTTC.